These T cell receptor beta chains were read from a single sample in a study of CD8+ T cells in alopecia areata. Using immunoSEQ multiplex PCR, the repertoire was profiled, and TCRdb retains in-frame clones only, with some absent. There are some 180,000 clones in the sample; 51% occur only once, and roughly a tenth lies in the top ten. Sequencing used CD8+ T cells sorted from blood, obtained around week 52, from a patient treated with tofacitinib. The receptor set was obtained from a human donor with alopecia areata. The CDR3 runs from the conserved cysteine through the conserved F or W. A D gene is named only where the DNA matches it firmly. Size values are once, few and many counts, or a class for expanded clones, and some rows have none.

few	TRBJ1-1	TRBD1	TRBV2	CASRFRLQGAMLTPEAFF	TGTGCCAGCAGGTTTCGATTACAGGGGGCGATGTTAACCCCTGAAGCTTTCTTT
few	TRBJ1-2	.	TRBV2	CASSALPLYGYTF	TGTGCCAGCTCAGCTCTACCATTGTATGGCTACACCTTC
.	TRBJ2-3	TRBD2	TRBV7-3	CASSFYGTSGNTQYF	TGTGCCAGCAGCTTTTATGGGACTAGCGGGAATACGCAGTATTTT
.	TRBJ2-1	.	TRBV2	CASSEFGYNEQFF	TGTGCCAGCAGTGAATTTGGTTACAATGAGCAGTTCTTC
.	TRBJ2-7	.	TRBV30	CAWSLTNGPYYEQYF	TGTGCCTGGAGTCTCACCAACGGGCCTTACTACGAGCAGTACTTC
.	TRBJ2-5	TRBD1	TRBV7-9	CASSSDDRVETQYF	TGTGCCAGCAGCTCGGACGACAGGGTGGAGACCCAGTACTTC
few	TRBJ1-1	.	TRBV11-2	CASSLDMRLNTEAFF	TGTGCCAGCAGCTTAGATATGCGGTTGAACACTGAAGCTTTCTTT
few	TRBJ1-5	.	TRBV18	CASSPRERGNQPQHF	TGTGCCAGCTCCCCAAGGGAGCGGGGCAATCAGCCCCAGCATTTT
few	TRBJ2-3	.	TRBV30	CAWSRTPSIPDTQYF	TGTGCCTGGAGCAGGACACCTAGCATCCCAGATACGCAGTATTTT
.	TRBJ2-7	TRBD1	TRBV11-2	CASSLVGGQGTYEQYF	TGTGCCAGCAGCTTAGTAGGGGGACAGGGGACCTACGAGCAGTACTTC
.	TRBJ2-7	TRBD2	TRBV27	CASSPRTSGGQTYEQYF	TGTGCCAGCAGTCCCCGGACTAGCGGGGGCCAGACCTACGAGCAGTACTTC
few	TRBJ1-2	.	TRBV25-1	CASRDAPYGYTF	TGTGCCAGCCGGGACGCACCCTATGGCTACACCTTC
.	TRBJ2-7	.	TRBV14	CASSLSRTASYEQYF	TGTGCCAGCAGCCTTTCCAGGACAGCCTCCTACGAGCAGTACTTC
.	TRBJ1-5	.	TRBV30	CACNGVGQPQHF	TGTGCCTGTAACGGGGTTGGGCAGCCCCAGCATTTT
few	TRBJ2-7	TRBD1	TRBV6-5	CASREQGAAYEQYF	TGTGCCAGCAGAGAACAGGGGGCGGCCTACGAGCAGTACTTC
.	TRBJ2-7	.	TRBV5-4	CASSLGLVGVYEQYF	TGTGCCAGCAGCTTGGGGCTCGTGGGTGTTTACGAGCAGTACTTC
few	TRBJ1-6	.	TRBV15	CATSRDQLSPLHF	TGTGCCACCAGCAGAGATCAACTTTCACCCCTCCACTTT
few	TRBJ2-7	.	TRBV27	CASSSPVGAAGYEQYF	TGTGCCAGCAGTTCACCTGTGGGGGCGGCCGGCTACGAGCAGTACTTC
few	TRBJ1-2	.	TRBV6-1	CASSQALLNYGYTF	TGTGCCAGCAGTCAGGCCTTACTGAACTATGGCTACACCTTC
.	TRBJ2-1	.	TRBV7-9	CASSLASEQFF	TGTGCCAGCAGCTTAGCTTCTGAGCAGTTCTTC